Reported below is one T cell receptor beta chain. Trimming removed 6 bases at V and 1 base at J, with 15 bases between. CDR1 is MDHEN, CDR2 SYDVKM, per germline. This CDR3 has 15 residues. The data are from a study of control samples from healthy donors and cancer patients. The method was immunoSEQ multiplex PCR; TCRdb's version includes in-frame clones alone and lacks a portion of them. Altogether 45,000 to 60,000 clones are present, around 94% being singletons, with the ten largest covering 4%. The TCR originated in a man younger than 45 in good health. The V call is TRBV28, the J call TRBJ1-1; no clear D gene. The sequencing sample was made of blood. CDR3 DNA sequence: TGTGCCAGCAGGAATGACTTGGGTTGGAACACTGAAGCTTTCTTT. This gives the protein CASRNDLGWNTEAFF.